This is a list of T cell receptor beta chains from one sample in a study of blood T cell repertoires in COVID-19. Data came from immunoSEQ multiplex PCR; TCRdb stores just in-frame clones and leaves some out. Of under 250,000 clones listed, under 90% are singletons. The sequencing sample was made of peripheral blood. The receptors come from a middle-aged woman with active or convalescent COVID-19. The CDR3 runs from the conserved cysteine through the conserved F or W. Fields, in order: clone size, J gene, V gene, CDR3 protein. Rows give clone size only sometimes, using once, few, many, or a class for an expanded clone.

>.|TRBJ1-1|TRBV7-9
CASSLPQLPEAFF
>.|TRBJ2-2|TRBV9
CASSAFLTNTGELFF
>.|TRBJ2-7|TRBV2
CASSEAAVTTYEQYF
>.|TRBJ1-5|TRBV9
CASSARGEGNQPQHF
>.|TRBJ2-5|TRBV11-2
CASSPRLAGGSETQYF
>.|TRBJ1-1|TRBV6-6
CASSYALGTANTEAFF
>.|TRBJ2-2|TRBV19
CASSNPKQGPHTGELFF
>.|TRBJ2-1|TRBV2
CASSETSGLSSYNEQFF
>.|TRBJ1-1|TRBV20-1
CSASSGNTEAFF
>once|TRBJ2-3|TRBV4-3
CASSQDGEWVSTDTQYF
>.|TRBJ1-2|TRBV11-3
CASSSQGLNYGYTF
>few|TRBJ2-3|TRBV5-5
CASSFASGSTDTQYF
>.|TRBJ2-1|TRBV2
CASSELLLRNEQFF
>.|TRBJ1-2|TRBV19
CASSISFDSYGYTF
>.|TRBJ2-5|TRBV4-2
CASSRSFGGPQETQYF
>.|TRBJ1-2|TRBV7-8
CASSREYLRGYTF
>.|TRBJ2-7|TRBV21-1
CASSNQTSGRTYEQYF
>.|TRBJ1-3|TRBV28
CASRQGHSGNTIYF
>once|TRBJ2-1|TRBV11-3
CASSRRTDNEQFF
>.|TRBJ2-5|TRBV4-1
CASSQVSGEETQYF
>.|TRBJ2-2|TRBV15
CATSFNPGLDTGELFF
>.|TRBJ2-1|TRBV5-1
CASSLGGTSAYNEQFF
>.|TRBJ1-1|TRBV20-1
CSANEGAANTEAFF
>.|TRBJ1-4|TRBV2
CASHRANEKLFF
>.|TRBJ1-6|TRBV6-5
CASSYPSGTGYSPLHF
>.|TRBJ1-4|TRBV3-1/TRBV3-2
CASSHTGTAGEKLFF
>few|TRBJ1-2|TRBV9
CASSVELTGNYGYTF
>.|TRBJ2-3|TRBV4-1
CASTVAGSFTDTQYF
>.|TRBJ1-1|TRBV28
CASRKGARTEAFF
>.|TRBJ1-2|TRBV30
CAWSEDIVNGYTF
>few|TRBJ1-1|TRBV7-3
CASSLSHSSTEAFF
>once|TRBJ1-5|TRBV28
CASRSGHSNQPQHF
>once|TRBJ2-1|TRBV4-1
CASSQVGVTYEQFF
>.|TRBJ2-5|TRBV27
CASSLSSPTGTQYF
>.|TRBJ2-2|TRBV7-8
CASSLMGGGGQRNTGELFF
>few|TRBJ1-4|TRBV5-8
CASSLRATNEKLFF
>.|TRBJ2-3|TRBV30
CAWSGVLAGGPQSADTQYF
>.|TRBJ2-1|TRBV4-3
CASSQEFTGGNEQFF
>.|TRBJ2-7|TRBV4-2
CASSQDSGGTSLEQYF
>.|TRBJ1-6|TRBV7-8
CASSRGTGEIWNSPLHF
>once|TRBJ1-5|TRBV6-6
CASSYGRGSNQPQHF
>.|TRBJ2-1|TRBV7-6
CASSLGTGGVRNEQFF
>.|TRBJ2-5|TRBV12-3/TRBV12-4
CASSPAGVETQYF
>.|TRBJ2-3|TRBV6-5
CASSPQGAGTDTQYF
>.|TRBJ1-1|TRBV7-6
CASSTDPGGGTEAFF
>.|TRBJ2-5|TRBV11-2
CASSLGEGLAGVRETQYF
>.|TRBJ2-5|TRBV14
CASSPSWQGTRETQYF
>.|TRBJ2-1|TRBV7-9
CASSSTKGTGTGLYNEQFF
>.|TRBJ2-2|TRBV5-6
CASRQELVLGGELFF
>once|TRBJ1-3|TRBV15
CATSRDRGQFGNTIYF
>.|TRBJ2-2|TRBV6-5
CASSPTSGGTGELFF
>.|TRBJ1-2|TRBV28
CASSPGTTNYGYTF
>few|TRBJ2-3|TRBV11-3
CASRREGTSGSTDTQYF
>.|TRBJ2-1|TRBV21-1
CASSKAHRPGQGNEQFF
>.|TRBJ1-5|TRBV30
CAWSVGLSNQPQHF
>.|TRBJ1-5|TRBV4-3
CASSHARHQPQHF
>.|TRBJ2-4|TRBV24-1
CATSDGQGGKNIQYF
>.|TRBJ2-5|TRBV5-1
CASSLSGGGGSQYF
>.|TRBJ2-3|TRBV2
CASRGDSTGTQYF
>.|TRBJ2-5|TRBV10-3
CAISDPQGAYQETQYF